The rows below give T cell receptor beta chains drawn from one sample of a study of cytotoxic CD8 clonotypes in ibrutinib-treated CLL. The table came from immunoSEQ multiplex PCR; TCRdb's copy has only in-frame clones and leaves some out. The sample contains over 250,000 clones, 70% to 80% of which appear only once. Material: PBMCs, obtained at disease progression, from a patient treated with ibrutinib. The origin of the receptors is a human donor with chronic lymphocytic leukemia. Both conserved end residues are part of each CDR3. The order of the fields is J gene, clone size, D gene, V gene, CDR3 DNA, CDR3 protein. A D gene is named only where the DNA matches it firmly. Clone size appears in some rows only: once, few, many, or a class for an expanded clone.

j_gene: TRBJ2-1; abundance: NA; d_gene: NA; v_gene: TRBV5-1; CDR3nt: TGCGCCAGCAGCCAGGCCGTAGTGAATGAGCAGTTCTTC; CDR3aa: CASSQAVVNEQFF
j_gene: TRBJ2-7; abundance: few; d_gene: NA; v_gene: TRBV7-9; CDR3nt: TGTGCCAGCACCCCCGGGGGCCCCTACTCCTACGAGCAGTACTTC; CDR3aa: CASTPGGPYSYEQYF
j_gene: TRBJ2-7; abundance: NA; d_gene: TRBD2; v_gene: TRBV27; CDR3nt: TGTGCCAGCAGACCGGGACTAGCGGGAGGGTGGGCCTACGAGCAGTACTTC; CDR3aa: CASRPGLAGGWAYEQYF
j_gene: TRBJ1-1; abundance: once; d_gene: NA; v_gene: TRBV11-2; CDR3nt: TGTGCCAGCAGCTTATCCTGGTTGCGGTCCCTGAACACTGAAGCTTTCTTT; CDR3aa: CASSLSWLRSLNTEAFF
j_gene: TRBJ1-1; abundance: NA; d_gene: NA; v_gene: TRBV11-2; CDR3nt: TGTGCCAGCAGCAGCCCGCGCCGGGAAAACACTGAAGCTTTCTTT; CDR3aa: CASSSPRRENTEAFF
j_gene: TRBJ2-3; abundance: NA; d_gene: TRBD2; v_gene: TRBV6-5; CDR3nt: TGTGCCAGCAGTCCCGACCAGCGGGGGACAGATACGCAGTATTTT; CDR3aa: CASSPDQRGTDTQYF
j_gene: TRBJ2-1; abundance: NA; d_gene: NA; v_gene: TRBV27; CDR3nt: TGTGCCAGCACACTAAGGCCGGCGAAACACTACAATGAGCAGTTCTTC; CDR3aa: CASTLRPAKHYNEQFF
j_gene: TRBJ2-7; abundance: NA; d_gene: TRBD1; v_gene: TRBV6-1; CDR3nt: TGTGCCAGCAGTCGCGGACAGGGCGTGTACGAGCAGTACTTC; CDR3aa: CASSRGQGVYEQYF
j_gene: TRBJ2-1; abundance: few; d_gene: NA; v_gene: TRBV5-1; CDR3nt: TGCGCCAGCAGCTGGGGTAATGAGCAGTTCTTC; CDR3aa: CASSWGNEQFF
j_gene: TRBJ1-4; abundance: once; d_gene: NA; v_gene: TRBV7-9; CDR3nt: TGTGCCAGCAGCGACGTTTCAGTTGAAAAACTGTTTTTT; CDR3aa: CASSDVSVEKLFF
j_gene: TRBJ2-7; abundance: NA; d_gene: NA; v_gene: TRBV19; CDR3nt: TGTGCCAGTAGTGATGAAAGATTGAGCTCCTACGAGCAGTACTTC; CDR3aa: CASSDERLSSYEQYF
j_gene: TRBJ2-3; abundance: NA; d_gene: NA; v_gene: TRBV9; CDR3nt: TGTGCCAGCAGCGTCGCAGGGGAGAACACAGATACGCAGTATTTT; CDR3aa: CASSVAGENTDTQYF
j_gene: TRBJ2-7; abundance: NA; d_gene: TRBD1; v_gene: TRBV5-1; CDR3nt: TGCGCCAGCAGCCCGGACGGGACAGGGTGGGACGAGCAGTACTTC; CDR3aa: CASSPDGTGWDEQYF
j_gene: TRBJ1-1; abundance: NA; d_gene: NA; v_gene: TRBV11-2; CDR3nt: TGTGCCAGCAGCTTTTCAACTGAAGCTTTCTTT; CDR3aa: CASSFSTEAFF
j_gene: TRBJ2-7; abundance: NA; d_gene: NA; v_gene: TRBV4-1; CDR3nt: TGCGCCAGCAGCCAGACGGAAACGCTCCTCCACGAGCAGTACTTC; CDR3aa: CASSQTETLLHEQYF
j_gene: TRBJ1-2; abundance: few; d_gene: NA; v_gene: TRBV18; CDR3nt: TGTGCCAGCTCGCCTGTACAGGCCGACTATGGCTACACCTTC; CDR3aa: CASSPVQADYGYTF
j_gene: TRBJ2-1; abundance: NA; d_gene: NA; v_gene: TRBV11-2; CDR3nt: TGTGCCAGCAGCGTCGGGGCCGTCCACTACAATGAGCAGTTCTTC; CDR3aa: CASSVGAVHYNEQFF
j_gene: TRBJ2-5; abundance: NA; d_gene: NA; v_gene: TRBV29-1; CDR3nt: TGCAGCGCGGACCCTGGGGCGAAAGAGACCCAGTACTTC; CDR3aa: CSADPGAKETQYF
j_gene: TRBJ2-1; abundance: NA; d_gene: NA; v_gene: TRBV28; CDR3nt: TGTGCCAGCAGTGTCTCCCCTTACAATGAGCAGTTCTTC; CDR3aa: CASSVSPYNEQFF
j_gene: TRBJ2-1; abundance: NA; d_gene: TRBD2; v_gene: TRBV9; CDR3nt: TGTGCCAGCAGCGTAAGCGGGAGAATCCACAATGAGCAGTTCTTC; CDR3aa: CASSVSGRIHNEQFF
j_gene: TRBJ2-5; abundance: NA; d_gene: TRBD1; v_gene: TRBV7-6; CDR3nt: TGTGCCAGCAGCAACCACAGGGGCTGGGAAGAGACCCAGTACTTC; CDR3aa: CASSNHRGWEETQYF
j_gene: TRBJ2-7; abundance: once; d_gene: TRBD2; v_gene: TRBV7-3; CDR3nt: TGTGCCAGCAGCTTAAGGGGAGGGAGCTCCTACGAGCAGTACTTC; CDR3aa: CASSLRGGSSYEQYF
j_gene: TRBJ2-1; abundance: NA; d_gene: TRBD2; v_gene: TRBV2; CDR3nt: TGTGCCAGCTCACCCTTAACTAGCGGGAGGAATGAGCAGTTCTTC; CDR3aa: CASSPLTSGRNEQFF